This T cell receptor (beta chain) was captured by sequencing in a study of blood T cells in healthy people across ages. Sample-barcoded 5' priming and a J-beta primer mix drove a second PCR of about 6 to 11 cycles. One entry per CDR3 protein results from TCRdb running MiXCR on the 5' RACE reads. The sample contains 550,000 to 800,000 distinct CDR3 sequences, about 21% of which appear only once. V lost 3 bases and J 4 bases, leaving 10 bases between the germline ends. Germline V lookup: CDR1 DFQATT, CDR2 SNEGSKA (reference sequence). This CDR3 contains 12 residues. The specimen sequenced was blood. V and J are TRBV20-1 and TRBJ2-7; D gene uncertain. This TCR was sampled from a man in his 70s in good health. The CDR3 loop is CSASTQTYEQYF. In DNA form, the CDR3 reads TGCAGTGCTAGCACTCAGACGTACGAGCAGTACTTC.